This T cell receptor (beta chain) was found in a study of tumor T cells in aggressive B-cell lymphoma. Clones were read by immunoSEQ multiplex PCR, and TCRdb kept only the in-frame ones, dropping some. The sample shows a few thousand clones, roughly 91% of them seen only once. Germline lookup yields CDR1 SNHLY and CDR2 FYNNEI. V lost 3 bases, J lost 12 bases, and 11 bases stayed unmatched. The CDR3 loop spans 15 amino acids. This clonotype originated in an adult with diffuse large B cell lymphoma. The chain links TRBV2 to TRBJ2-1; TRBD2 matches at 10 bases. Sample: tumor tissue. The DNA for the CDR3 is TGTGCCAGCAGTGATCGGACTAGCGGACCCGTCAGGCAGTTCTTC. Translation: CASSDRTSGPVRQFF.